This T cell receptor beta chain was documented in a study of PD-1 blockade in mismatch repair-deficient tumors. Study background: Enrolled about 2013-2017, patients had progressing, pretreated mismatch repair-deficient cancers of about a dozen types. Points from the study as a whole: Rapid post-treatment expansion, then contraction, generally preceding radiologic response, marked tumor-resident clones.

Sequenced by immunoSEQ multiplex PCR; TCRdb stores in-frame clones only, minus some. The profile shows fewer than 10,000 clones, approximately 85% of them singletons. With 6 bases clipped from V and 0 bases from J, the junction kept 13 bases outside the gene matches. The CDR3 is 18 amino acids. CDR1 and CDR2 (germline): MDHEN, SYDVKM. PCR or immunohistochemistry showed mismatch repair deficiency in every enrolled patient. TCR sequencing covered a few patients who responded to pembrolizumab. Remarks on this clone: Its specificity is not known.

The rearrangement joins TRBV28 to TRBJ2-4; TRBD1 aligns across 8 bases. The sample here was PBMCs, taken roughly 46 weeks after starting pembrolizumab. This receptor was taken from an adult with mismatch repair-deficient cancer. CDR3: CASRTPGTGSVAKNIQYF. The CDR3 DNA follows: TGTGCCAGCAGAACCCCCGGGACAGGCAGCGTAGCCAAAAACATTCAGTACTTC.